A single sample gave rise to the 21 T cell receptor beta chains below, sequenced in a study of vaccination and CD4 T cells after COVID-19. Cultured CD4+ T cell DNA was sequenced using the Oncomine TCR Beta short-read assay. TCRdb processed the PCR reads anew with MiXCR; each CDR3 protein has one entry. The sample has roughly 15,000 distinct CDR3 sequences, 50% to 70% seen once. No antigen has been assigned to these receptors. Treatment: roughly 10-day PBMC culture with coronavirus spike peptide pools or control peptides (ViraFEST assay). Here the sequenced sample was CD4+ T cells from blood, cultured in vitro, taken after SARS-CoV-2 vaccination. The source is a human donor who had recovered from COVID-19.

The V gene is TRBV20-1, the J gene TRBJ1-4; D unresolved. Germline loops: CDR1 DFQATT, CDR2 SNEGSKA (reference sequence). V was clipped by 2 bases and J by 0 bases, with 4 bases between them. This CDR3 is 13 amino acids long. The chain's CDR3 is CSARPPTNEKLFF. CDR3 sequence (DNA): TGCAGTGCTAGACCGCCAACTAATGAAAAACTGTTTTTT.

DNA for the CDR3: TGTGCCAGCAGCTTAGTGGGGGTAGCGGGCCCCTACGAGCAGTACTTC. Protein product: CASSLVGVAGPYEQYF. The V gene is TRBV7-8, the J gene TRBJ2-7, with 7 bases matching TRBD2. The CDR3 length is 16 residues. Per the germline V gene, CDR1 is SGHVS and CDR2 is FQNEAQ. Unmatched junction bases numbered 8, after V lost 1 base and J lost 2 bases.

The chain links TRBV2 to TRBJ2-1; 10 nucleotides align to TRBD2. The V gene end was trimmed by 5 bases and the J gene end by 14 bases; junction bases not matched to a gene: 6. Germline CDR1 and CDR2: SNHLY and FYNNEI. The CDR3 sequence is 12 residues long. The DNA for the CDR3 is TGTGCCAGCAGTTCCGTTAGCGGGAGGAAGTTCTTC. Amino acid sequence: CASSSVSGRKFF.

The J gene is TRBJ1-6, the V gene TRBV12-3 or TRBV12-4; a possible D gene is TRBD1 (6 bases). This CDR3 is built from 15 residues. Between the trimmed V and J ends, which lost 2 bases and 6 bases, there was a span of 11 bases. CDR3 bases: TGTGCCAGCAGTTTACGGGCGGGGGCTAATTCACCCCTCCACTTT. Amino acids: CASSLRAGANSPLHF.

The sample holds a few counts of this clonotype. The chain links TRBV6-4 to TRBJ1-2, with D possibly matching TRBD1 (5 bases). The germline CDR1 and CDR2 sequences are MRHNA and SNTAGT. This CDR3 contains 13 residues. Trimming cost V 0 bases and J 7 bases, with 9 bases left between them. CDR3: CASSDSGTGGYTF. The CDR3 DNA reads as TGTGCCAGCAGTGACTCCGGGACGGGTGGCTACACCTTC.

The J gene is TRBJ1-6, the V gene TRBV18, with 10 positions matching TRBD1. CDR1 KGHSH and CDR2 LQKENI come from the germline V gene. V shed 5 bases and J 7 bases; nucleotides not matched to a gene: 5. This CDR3 is built from 15 residues. The CDR3 loop reads CASSAGTGDNSPLHF. The CDR3 DNA sequence: TGTGCCAGCTCAGCGGGGACAGGGGACAATTCACCCCTCCACTTT. Variable domain in full (rest from reference TRBV18 and TRBJ1-6): NAGVMQNPRHLVRRRGQEARLRCSPMKGHSHVYWYRQLPEEGLKFMVYLQKENIIDESGMPKERFSAEFPKEGPSILRIQQVVRGDSAAYFCASSAGTGDNSPLHFGNGTRLTVT.

This clonotype was detected only a few times. The rearrangement links TRBV7-2 to TRBJ1-6, with 7 bases lining up with TRBD1. The junction had 6 bases not matched to a gene; V was cut back by 3 bases and J by 7 bases. Germline values: CDR1 SGHTA, CDR2 FQGNSA. The CDR3 contains 15 residues. The CDR3 DNA reads TGTGCCAGCAGCTTTAAACCGGGACAGAATTCACCCCTCCACTTT. As protein: CASSFKPGQNSPLHF.

The chain carries TRBV28 and TRBJ1-1; TRBD1 matches at 9 bases. Germline CDR1 is MDHEN and CDR2 is SYDVKM. This CDR3 contains 15 residues. V lost 5 bases to trimming and J lost 6 bases; unmatched junction nucleotides: 10. The CDR3 region is CASSGDREVFAEAFF. CDR3 nucleotide sequence: TGTGCCAGCAGTGGGGACAGGGAGGTTTTCGCTGAAGCTTTCTTT.

CDR3 nucleotide sequence: TGTGCCAGCAGTTACGACAGGTATAGCAATCAGCCCCAGCATTTT. Its translation is CASSYDRYSNQPQHF. The chain couples TRBV28 to TRBJ1-5; a weak D match, TRBD1 (6 bases). This CDR3 contains 15 residues. V was shortened by 4 bases and J by 0 bases, with 10 bases between the two germline ends. Germline CDR1 MDHEN, CDR2 SYDVKM.

This clonotype was observed a few times. The chain has TRBV20-1 and TRBJ1-2; 7 bases match TRBD1. Germline values: CDR1 DFQATT, CDR2 SNEGSKA (reference sequence). The CDR3 is 12 residues long. The V and J ends lost 5 bases and 4 bases, in that order; junction bases with no gene match: 4. The CDR3 DNA reads as TGCAGTGCTGAGACAGGGCTCTATGGCTACACCTTC. It yields the protein CSAETGLYGYTF.

This clonotype was detected once. V usage is TRBV7-2 and J usage is TRBJ1-3; D uncertain. Per germline, CDR1 SGHTA and CDR2 FQGNSA. The CDR3 runs to 16 residues. The V and J ends lost 5 bases and 0 bases respectively, with 14 bases between them. The chain's CDR3 is CASSVWVASSGNTIYF. For the CDR3, the DNA is TGTGCCAGCAGCGTGTGGGTGGCAAGCTCTGGAAACACCATATATTTT.

This clonotype was recorded once. The chain carries TRBV11-2 and TRBJ1-1; unclear D gene. The CDR3 is 16 residues long. Germline V gene data show CDR1 as SGHAT and CDR2 as FQNNGV. Trimming removed 0 bases at V and 1 base at J, with 12 bases between. As DNA, the CDR3 is TGTGCCAGCAGCTTAGATCGACTTGTGGGGAACACTGAAGCTTTCTTT. This encodes CASSLDRLVGNTEAFF. Full variable domain (outside the CDR3, taken from reference TRBV11-2 and TRBJ1-1): EAGVAQSPRYKIIEKRQSVAFWCNPISGHATLYWYQQILGQGPKLLIQFQNNGVVDDSQLPKDRFSAERLKGVDSTLKIQPAKLEDSAVYLCASSLDRLVGNTEAFFGQGTRLTVV.

The rearrangement joins TRBV11-2 to TRBJ2-1; TRBD2 matches 10 bases. This CDR3 comprises 15 residues. The V and J ends lost 5 bases and 13 bases, in that order; junction bases with no gene match: 14. CDR1 and CDR2 (germline): SGHAT, FQNNGV. The CDR3: CASSAHGGTSENQFF. In DNA, the CDR3 is TGTGCCAGCAGCGCCCATGGGGGGACTAGCGAGAATCAGTTCTTC.

This clonotype has just a few counts. The V gene is TRBV15, the J gene TRBJ1-5; D uncertain. This CDR3 is 16 amino acids long. Trimming left V 4 bases short and J 2 bases short, with 15 bases between. Germline CDR1 and CDR2: LNHNV and YYDKDF (reference sequence). In nucleotides, the CDR3 is TGTGCCACCAGCATTTTAAGGGCTGTTGGCAATCAGCCCCAGCATTTT. Its translation: CATSILRAVGNQPQHF.

V usage is TRBV18 and J usage is TRBJ2-7; 7 bases line up with TRBD2. The V gene's germline CDR1 is KGHSH and CDR2 LQKENI. V was pared by 2 bases and J by 0 bases, with 10 bases of the junction left unmatched. The length of the CDR3 is 17 residues. CDR3 loop: CASSPREGLAASYEQYF. CDR3 nucleotide sequence: TGTGCCAGCTCACCAAGAGAAGGTCTAGCGGCCTCCTACGAGCAGTACTTC.

This clonotype has just a few counts. This chain links TRBV6-5 with TRBJ1-1, with 7 bases lining up with TRBD1. Germline V gene data show CDR1 as MNHEY and CDR2 as SVGAGI. Trimming removed 2 bases from V and 2 bases from J; junction bases left unmatched: 5. The CDR3 extends over 15 amino acids. Here the CDR3 reads CASSYQGTVNTEAFF. The CDR3 DNA is TGTGCCAGCAGTTACCAGGGGACAGTCAACACTGAAGCTTTCTTT.

This rearrangement joins TRBV12-3 or TRBV12-4 to TRBJ1-6; 7 bases are a match to TRBD1. This CDR3 is 15 amino acids long. With 4 bases clipped from V and 7 bases from J, the junction kept 7 bases outside the gene matches. CDR3 loop: CASSSGTAWNSPLHF. The DNA of the CDR3 is TGTGCCAGCAGTTCTGGGACAGCGTGGAATTCACCCCTCCACTTT.

This clonotype appeared a few times. The rearrangement uses TRBV6-5 and TRBJ1-1, with 7 nucleotides matching TRBD1. V lost 2 bases and J lost 5; bases outside the gene matches: 5. This CDR3 is built from 14 residues. Germline CDR1 reads MNHEY; CDR2 reads SVGAGI. The CDR3 region is CASSYRGRVTEAFF. The CDR3 DNA is TGTGCCAGCAGTTACAGGGGGCGCGTAACTGAAGCTTTCTTT.

The chain is built from TRBV7-6 and TRBJ2-1, with D possibly being TRBD2 (5 bases). Germline V CDR1 and CDR2: SGHVS, FNYEAQ. The V end was cut by 3 bases, the J end by 4 bases, with 13 bases between. The length of the CDR3 is 15 residues. This CDR3 reads CASSFSRVGYNEQFF. The CDR3 DNA reads as TGTGCCAGCAGCTTCTCGCGGGTGGGTTACAATGAGCAGTTCTTC.

V and J are TRBV18 and TRBJ2-7, with D unresolved. V shed 5 bases and J shed 1 base, with 6 bases lying between them. This CDR3 has 12 amino acids. Per germline, CDR1 KGHSH and CDR2 LQKENI. The CDR3 DNA is TGTGCCAGCTCAGTCAGTTCCTACGAGCAGTACTTC. This sequence encodes CASSVSSYEQYF.

The count of this clonotype is one. J is TRBJ1-5 and V is TRBV7-2; no firm D call. V was shortened by 2 bases and J by 1 base, with 9 bases between the two germline ends. Germline CDR1 SGHTA, CDR2 FQGNSA. This CDR3 is built from 15 residues. CDR3 sequence (DNA): TGTGCCAGCAGCTTATTCAGGACCAGCAATCAGCCCCAGCATTTT. Residues: CASSLFRTSNQPQHF.